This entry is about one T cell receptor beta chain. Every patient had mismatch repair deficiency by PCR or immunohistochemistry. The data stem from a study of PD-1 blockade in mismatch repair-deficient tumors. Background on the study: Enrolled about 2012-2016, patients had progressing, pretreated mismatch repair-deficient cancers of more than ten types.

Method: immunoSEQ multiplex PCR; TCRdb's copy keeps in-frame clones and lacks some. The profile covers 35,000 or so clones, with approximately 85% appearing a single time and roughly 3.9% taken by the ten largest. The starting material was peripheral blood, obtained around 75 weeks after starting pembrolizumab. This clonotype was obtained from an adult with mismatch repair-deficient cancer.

The CDR3 loop is CASMGVGLASTDTQYF. The DNA for the CDR3 is TGTGCCAGCATGGGGGTCGGGCTAGCGAGCACAGATACGCAGTATTTT. V and J are TRBV28 and TRBJ2-3; maybe TRBD2 (6 bases). The CDR3 runs 16 residues. Germline CDR1 MDHEN, CDR2 SYDVKM. Between the trimmed V and J ends, which lost 7 bases and 0 bases, there was a span of 17 bases.